Listed below are T cell receptor beta chains from one sample, sequenced in a study of cytomegalovirus exposure and HLA in healthy donors. Profiling relied on immunoSEQ multiplex PCR, and the TCRdb table lists in-frame clones only, not all of them. The data contain over 150,000 clones, 65% to 80% of them singletons. Sequencing input: PBMCs. These receptors were obtained from a woman aged 40 to 55 in good health and CMV-seronegative. The CDR3 runs from the conserved cysteine through the conserved F or W. D genes are given only for firm matches. The size entry is marked missing in some rows and otherwise reads once, few, many or a size class.

J gene,V gene,D gene,clone size,CDR3 protein,CDR3 DNA
TRBJ2-1,TRBV6-1,.,.,CAIAGQTYNEQFF,TGTGCCATCGCGGGACAGACATACAATGAGCAGTTCTTC
TRBJ2-3,TRBV6-5,TRBD1,.,CASRSGTGVTDTQYF,TGTGCCAGCAGATCCGGGACAGGGGTCACAGATACGCAGTATTTT
TRBJ1-2,TRBV4-1,TRBD1,.,CASSQDRGVGYTF,TGCGCCAGCAGCCAAGACAGGGGGGTTGGCTACACCTTC
TRBJ2-7,TRBV11-2,TRBD2,.,CASSLDPGGAAREQYF,TGTGCCAGCAGCTTAGACCCCGGGGGGGCCGCGAGGGAGCAGTACTTC
TRBJ2-3,TRBV4-1,.,.,CASSQATGGTQYF,TGCGCCAGCAGCCAAGCCACCGGGGGTACGCAGTATTTT
TRBJ1-2,TRBV5-4,.,.,CASSLNRDNNYGYTF,TGTGCCAGCAGCTTGAACCGGGACAATAACTATGGCTACACCTTC
TRBJ2-7,TRBV27,.,few,CASSAGGSYEQYF,TGTGCCAGCAGTGCCGGCGGTTCCTACGAGCAGTACTTC
TRBJ2-2,TRBV6-5,.,.,CASRTAGLFF,TGTGCCAGCAGAACCGCCGGGCTGTTTTTT
TRBJ2-5,TRBV29-1,.,once,CSVEDGRGSFQETQYF,TGCAGCGTTGAAGACGGGAGAGGCTCCTTTCAGGAGACCCAGTACTTC
TRBJ1-4,TRBV5-1,TRBD1,.,CASSLGGADEKLFF,TGCGCCAGCAGCTTAGGGGGCGCGGATGAAAAACTGTTTTTT
TRBJ2-7,TRBV5-5,TRBD2,.,CASSLSGTSGKEQYF,TGTGCCAGCAGCTTGAGCGGGACTAGCGGGAAGGAGCAGTACTTC
TRBJ2-7,TRBV4-1,TRBD1,.,CASSQSPPTGASYEQYF,TGCGCCAGCAGCCAGTCCCCTCCAACAGGGGCCTCCTACGAGCAGTACTTC
TRBJ2-7,TRBV4-1,.,.,CASSQGSEGRYEQYF,TGCGCCAGCAGCCAAGGATCAGAGGGGAGGTACGAGCAGTACTTC
TRBJ1-2,TRBV6-1,TRBD1,.,CASSEPGDRGLRGYTF,TGTGCCAGCAGTGAACCGGGGGACAGGGGGCTTAGGGGCTACACCTTC
TRBJ1-2,TRBV5-6,.,once,CASSLAEGYGYTF,TGTGCCAGCAGCTTGGCCGAGGGTTATGGCTACACCTTC
TRBJ1-2,TRBV19,.,.,CASTPSGGSPGYTF,TGTGCCAGTACCCCTAGCGGAGGGTCCCCTGGCTACACCTTC
TRBJ1-5,TRBV27,.,few,CASSPGGGNQPQHF,TGTGCCAGCAGTCCCGGGGGAGGGAATCAGCCCCAGCATTTT
TRBJ1-4,TRBV7-6,.,.,CASSPTATNEKLFF,TGTGCCAGCAGCCCGACAGCAACAAATGAAAAACTGTTTTTT
TRBJ2-7,TRBV30,TRBD1,.,CAWRDPGTGAYEQYF,TGTGCCTGGAGGGACCCCGGGACAGGGGCCTACGAGCAGTACTTC
TRBJ2-3,TRBV27,TRBD2,.,CASSLFPPGLAGGHGTQYF,TGTGCCAGCAGTTTATTCCCGCCGGGACTAGCGGGGGGGCATGGTACGCAGTATTTT
TRBJ1-1,TRBV5-1,.,.,CASSLVAEGSAFF,TGCGCCAGCAGCTTGGTGGCAGAGGGATCAGCTTTCTTT
TRBJ2-2,TRBV11-1,TRBD2,.,CASSLGGTSVTRAGELFF,TGTGCCAGCAGCTTAGGCGGTACTAGCGTTACAAGGGCCGGGGAGCTGTTTTTT
TRBJ1-1,TRBV28,TRBD1,.,CASSPGQGNTEAFF,TGTGCCAGCAGTCCCGGACAGGGGAACACTGAAGCTTTCTTT
TRBJ2-1,TRBV27,TRBD2,.,CASSLFPSGRVYNEQFF,TGTGCCAGCAGTTTATTCCCTAGCGGGAGGGTCTACAATGAGCAGTTCTTC
TRBJ2-2,TRBV11-3,TRBD1,.,CASSHRTGESGELFF,TGTGCCAGCAGCCATCGGACAGGGGAATCCGGGGAGCTGTTTTTT
TRBJ1-2,TRBV28,TRBD1,.,CASSTAPGTGDGYTF,TGTGCCAGCTCAACCGCCCCCGGGACAGGGGATGGCTACACCTTC
TRBJ1-1,TRBV5-6,.,.,CASSLYMERMNTEAFF,TGTGCCAGCAGCTTGTATATGGAGAGGATGAACACTGAAGCTTTCTTT
TRBJ2-2,TRBV19,.,.,CASNGRRGTTGELFF,TGTGCCAGTAATGGTAGGAGGGGCACTACCGGGGAGCTGTTTTTT
TRBJ1-3,TRBV7-9,.,.,CASSPRAAIGNTIYF,TGTGCCAGCAGCCCACGAGCCGCGATTGGAAACACCATATATTTT
TRBJ1-2,TRBV28,TRBD1,.,CASSLLAPRQGNYTF,TGTGCCAGCAGTTTATTAGCCCCTCGACAGGGTAACTACACCTTC
TRBJ2-1,TRBV6-6,.,.,CASSDRGLSGDEQFF,TGTGCCAGCAGCGACCGTGGACTCTCAGGGGATGAGCAGTTCTTC
TRBJ1-1,TRBV27,.,.,CASSRDGGLNTEAFF,TGTGCCAGCTCGAGGGATGGAGGTTTGAACACTGAAGCTTTCTTT
TRBJ2-1,TRBV7-2,TRBD2,.,CASSSAGGLAGGGGKFF,TGTGCCAGCAGCTCAGCCGGGGGACTAGCGGGAGGGGGGGGAAAGTTCTTC
TRBJ2-1,TRBV28,TRBD2,.,CASRPGLAHNEQFF,TGTGCCAGCAGACCAGGACTAGCTCACAATGAGCAGTTCTTC
TRBJ2-3,TRBV5-1,TRBD2,.,CASSLRTSASTDTQYF,TGCGCCAGCAGCTTGAGGACTAGCGCCTCCACAGATACGCAGTATTTT
TRBJ1-2,TRBV30,TRBD1,.,CAWSPGQGSNYGYTF,TGTGCCTGGAGCCCCGGACAGGGAAGTAACTATGGCTACACCTTC
TRBJ2-7,TRBV27,TRBD1,.,CASSLQGAGWQYF,TGTGCCAGCAGCTTACAGGGGGCTGGGTGGCAGTACTTC
TRBJ2-1,TRBV7-2,.,.,CASSLAGRTYNEQFF,TGTGCCAGCAGCTTAGCAGGGAGGACGTACAATGAGCAGTTCTTC
TRBJ1-6,TRBV4-1,.,.,CASSLDRNSPLHF,TGCGCCAGCAGCTTGGACAGAAATTCACCCCTCCACTTT
TRBJ1-5,TRBV6-1,TRBD1,.,CASSEEGTGTSQPQHF,TGTGCCAGCAGTGAAGAAGGGACAGGGACTAGTCAGCCCCAGCATTTT
TRBJ1-1,TRBV23-1,TRBD1,.,CASSIPLQGAFF,TGCGCCAGCAGTATACCCTTACAGGGGGCTTTCTTT
TRBJ1-2,TRBV6-5,.,.,CASSYEVAGYGYTF,TGTGCCAGCAGTTACGAGGTGGCCGGCTATGGCTACACCTTC
TRBJ1-3,TRBV28,.,.,CATSEGTIPGNTIYF,TGTGCCACCTCCGAGGGCACCATTCCTGGAAACACCATATATTTT
TRBJ2-2,TRBV6-5,TRBD2,.,CASSYTSGGYTGELFF,TGTGCCAGCAGTTACACTAGCGGGGGGTACACCGGGGAGCTGTTTTTT
TRBJ1-5,TRBV28,TRBD1,.,CASSLLGTAGNQPQHF,TGTGCCAGCAGTTTATTAGGGACAGCGGGCAATCAGCCCCAGCATTTT
TRBJ1-4,TRBV7-8,.,.,CASSMTGTNEKLFF,TGTGCCAGCAGCATGACTGGGACTAATGAAAAACTGTTTTTT
TRBJ2-4,TRBV19,TRBD1,.,CASSQDRNIQYF,TGTGCCAGTAGTCAGGACAGGAACATTCAGTACTTC
TRBJ1-4,TRBV5-6,TRBD1,.,CASSSRTGAQEKLFF,TGTGCCAGCAGCTCGCGGACAGGGGCCCAAGAAAAACTGTTTTTT
TRBJ1-2,TRBV14,TRBD1,.,CASPTGQVVSNYGYTF,TGTGCCAGCCCGACAGGACAGGTTGTCTCCAATTATGGCTACACCTTC
TRBJ1-5,TRBV4-1,.,few,CASSQTEGGNQPQHF,TGCGCCAGCAGCCAAACGGAGGGTGGCAATCAGCCCCAGCATTTT
TRBJ1-2,TRBV5-8,.,once,CASSPGPEGYGYTF,TGTGCCAGCAGCCCAGGCCCCGAAGGCTATGGCTACACCTTC
TRBJ2-7,TRBV4-1,.,.,CASADTYEQYF,TGCGCCAGCGCGGACACCTACGAGCAGTACTTC
TRBJ2-1,TRBV5-8,TRBD2,.,CASSLVVAGGYNEQFF,TGTGCCAGCAGCTTGGTGGTAGCGGGGGGCTACAATGAGCAGTTCTTC
TRBJ1-1,TRBV18,.,.,CASSPTGRTEAFF,TGTGCCAGCTCACCAACAGGAAGGACTGAAGCTTTCTTT
TRBJ1-2,TRBV10-3,.,.,CAISESLETETNYGYTF,TGTGCCATCAGTGAGTCCCTGGAGACGGAAACTAACTATGGCTACACCTTC
TRBJ2-7,TRBV28,.,once,CASIPDSSYEQYF,TGTGCCAGCATTCCGGACAGCTCCTACGAGCAGTACTTC
TRBJ2-5,TRBV6-1,TRBD2,.,CASTLGLAGETQYF,TGTGCCAGCACCCTGGGGCTAGCGGGAGAGACCCAGTACTTC